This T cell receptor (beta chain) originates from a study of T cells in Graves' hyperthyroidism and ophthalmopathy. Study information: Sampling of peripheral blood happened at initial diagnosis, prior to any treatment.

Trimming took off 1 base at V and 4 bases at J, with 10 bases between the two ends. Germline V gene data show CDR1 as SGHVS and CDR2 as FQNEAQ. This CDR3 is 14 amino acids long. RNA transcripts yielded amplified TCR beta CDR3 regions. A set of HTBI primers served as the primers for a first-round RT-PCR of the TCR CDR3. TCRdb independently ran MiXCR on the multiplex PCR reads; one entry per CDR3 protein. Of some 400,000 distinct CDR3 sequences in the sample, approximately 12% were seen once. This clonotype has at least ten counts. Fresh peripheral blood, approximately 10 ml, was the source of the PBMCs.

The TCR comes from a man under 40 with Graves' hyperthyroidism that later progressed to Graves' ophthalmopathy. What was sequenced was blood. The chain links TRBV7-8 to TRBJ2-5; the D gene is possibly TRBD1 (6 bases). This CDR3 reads CASSLGTDLETQYF. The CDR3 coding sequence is TGTGCCAGCAGCTTAGGGACAGATCTAGAGACCCAGTACTTC. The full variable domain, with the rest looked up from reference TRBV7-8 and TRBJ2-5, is GAGVSQSPRYKVAKRGQDVALRCDPISGHVSLFWYQQALGQGPEFLTYFQNEAQLDKSGLPSDRFFAERPEGSVSTLKIQRTQQEDSAVYLCASSLGTDLETQYFGPGTRLLVL.